This is a list of T cell receptor beta chains from one sample in a study of CD8+CD57+ T cells in acquired aplastic anemia. TCRdb used MiXCR to reprocess the reads, holding one entry per CDR3 protein. The sample contains roughly 200,000 distinct CDR3 sequences, roughly 63% of which appear only once. Sequencing input: sorted CD4+, CD8+, or CD8+CD57+ T cells (not recorded which) from PBMCs. Every receptor here comes from a human donor with aplastic anemia. The conserved cysteine and the conserved F or W are not part of the CDR3 here.

12 TRBV5-1 ASSFADPGETQY
13 TRBV15 ATSILRGSNQPQH
10 TRBV29-1 SVDRYRETQY
11 TRBV7-9 ASSGWGAYEQY
12 TRBV7-9 ASSLRQAQETQY
10 TRBV20-1 SASDRGYGYT
13 TRBV20-1 SARDLAGEINEQF
10 TRBV2 ASPNRDRVVF
12 TRBV7-8 ASRVGTGLSPLH
12 TRBV30 AWSAGADYYGYT
11 TRBV14 ASSQGGGYEQY
11 TRBV2 ASSWVKGFAQY
14 TRBV7-3 ASSLGTDRVNSPLH
11 TRBV27 ASSPFGWDTQY
13 TRBV7-2 ASSLASTSGNTIY
16 TRBV7-9 ASSLALATGGGVTEQF
14 TRBV7-2 ASSLDSSGAQETQY
10 TRBV7-3 ASTKLNTEAF